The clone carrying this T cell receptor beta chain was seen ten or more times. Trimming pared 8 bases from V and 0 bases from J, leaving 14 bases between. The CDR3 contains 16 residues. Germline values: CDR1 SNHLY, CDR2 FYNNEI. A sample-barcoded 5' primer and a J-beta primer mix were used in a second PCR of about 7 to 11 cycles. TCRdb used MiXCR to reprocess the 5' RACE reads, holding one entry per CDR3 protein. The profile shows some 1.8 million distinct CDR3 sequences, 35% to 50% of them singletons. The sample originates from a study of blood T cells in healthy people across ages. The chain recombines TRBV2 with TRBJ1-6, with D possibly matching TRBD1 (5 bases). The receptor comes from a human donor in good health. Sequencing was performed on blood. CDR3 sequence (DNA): TGTGCCAGCCGCGGGGGATTGAGCTCCTATAATTCACCCCTCCACTTT. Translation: CASRGGLSSYNSPLHF.